This entry features one T cell receptor (beta chain) sequence. Its recognized antigen is unknown. With a much larger clone just one base away, this may be a read error. TCRbeta-specific cDNA was reverse-transcribed from 500 to 550 ng total RNA using a constant-region primer and ProtoScript II reverse transcriptase. Construction of the TCRbeta libraries relied on three nested rounds of multiplex PCR, following a slightly modified ARM-PCR procedure. The first two PCR rounds used multiplex TRBV1-TRBV30 forward primers with a Cbeta reverse primer, each for approximately 11 cycles. Sample barcodes and Illumina adapters were attached in a final 25-cycle PCR using Deep VentR polymerase. Before sequencing, amplicons of 200-500 bp were purified from gel using a QIAquick gel extraction kit. The TCRbeta amplicons were sequenced with 250-bp paired-end reads on an Illumina HiSeq 2500. Concerning the study's data processing: To recover full CDR3 sequences, reads were quality-trimmed using Trimmomatic v0.33 and paired reads were then merged using FLASH v1.2.11. V, D and J germline segments were assigned to the rearranged TCRbeta sequences using MiGEC v1.2.1b. Clonotype statistics and Shannon-Wiener diversity indices were calculated with VDJtools v1.0.0. To cut down on sampling bias, every analysis after diversity analysis relied on just the 250 most abundant clonotypes from each sample. TCRdb redid the processing of the public reads, applying fastp at Q25 and MiXCR, and retained in-frame beta chains. Each entry is one CDR3 protein sequence, shown with its most common DNA and genes. Here the V and J calls rest on TCRdb's processing, not on the authors' analysis. This sample holds 100,000 or so distinct CDR3 sequences; about three quarters were observed only once. Clones ranked in the top ten supply 9.5% of the sample.

Total RNA and DNA were co-extracted without cell sorting from about 19-30 mg of bulk tissue using the AllPrep DNA/RNA mini kit. About five patients with histopathologically diagnosed primary liver carcinoma underwent surgical resection in China between late 2015 and March 2016. At the time of sampling, the patients were treatment-naive and had chronic HBV infection. Each tumor was sampled at five spatially separated regions: the tumor centre plus the superior, inferior, left-lateral and right-lateral poles. More than 85% viable tumor cells were found by histology in every tumor sample. Fresh tumor and adjacent tissue pieces were bisected, with one half stored in RNAlater at -80 degrees C and the other half sent for histology. These data originate in a study of tumor-infiltrating lymphocytes in primary liver carcinoma (dated 2017 in TCRdb). As for the study more broadly: Of the five patients (three men and two women, aged 30 to 69 years), four had hepatocellular carcinoma and one had combined HCC and intrahepatic cholangiocarcinoma. The five patients had tumors of stage T1-T3 N0M0, with maximum diameters ranging from 4.2 to 10 cm. Each sample produced roughly 3.5 to 7.13 million productive TCRbeta reads, and read depth showed no significant difference between tissue types. The study combined TCRbeta repertoire sequencing, expression microarrays and whole-exome sequencing across five regions of each liver tumor, with adjacent normal tissue and blood. A total of about 35 specimens from 5 patients, comprising 25 or so tumor regions, 5 adjacent noncancerous liver tissues and 5 peripheral blood samples, were covered by TCRbeta repertoire sequencing. Agilent mRNA microarray profiling was performed on the approximately 25 tumor region samples to relate TCRbeta repertoire diversity to the local molecular phenotype. Reproducibility between technical replicate repertoires was high, with correlation coefficients above 0.98 and mean shared-clone rates about 0.9.

The paper's findings and limits, for the study overall: Since the samples were bulk and unsorted, there was no way to compare CD4+ and CD8+ T cell repertoires. The top 250 clones accounted for a significantly greater share of the repertoire in tumors than in blood (p = 0.039). The study included only four to six patients, and the authors note findings should be validated in a larger study. Only roughly 7-25% of top clones appeared in all five regions of a tumor, which suggests that tumor-infiltrating T cells are spatially heterogeneous. Because sequencing covered only the TCR beta chain and unpaired alpha chains were not captured, true repertoire diversity is likely underestimated. Consistent with antigen-driven expansion, pairs of tumor regions showed higher repertoire overlap (mean around 36%) than either tumor-adjacent pairs (around 17%) or tumor-blood pairs (roughly 14%).

The CDR3 holds 15 amino acids from the cysteine to the phenylalanine. Left in the record is the CDR3 DNA by itself, 45 bases read in frame from the first base. The germline V gene encodes CDR1 MGHRA and CDR2 YSYEKL. Recombination connected TRBV4-1 to TRBJ2-3; TRBD2 is a possible D gene, resting on 8 matching bases. The receptor was derived from a woman in her sixties or seventies with primary liver carcinoma and hepatitis B virus infection. The sequenced sample was liver tumor tissue from sampling region 5. Read against the paper, the sample's cell subset or site label means: tumor region T5, tumor centre. CDR3 sequence: CVTSYYGRDRDTQYF. The base sequence is TGCGTCACCAGCTACTACGGGAGGGACAGAGATACGCAGTATTTT.